Below, 4 T cell receptor beta chains from the same sample are listed, as sequenced in a study of cytomegalovirus exposure and HLA in healthy donors. The study ran its PCR with 60 Vbeta and 13 Jbeta primers. Here immunoSEQ multiplex PCR was the method, and the copy in TCRdb shows in-frame clones only, minus some. The sample carries approximately 130,000 clones, approximately 80% recorded once. The sample comprised PBMCs. Receptor source: a man aged 50-59 years in good health and CMV-seronegative.

The chain joins TRBV19 to TRBJ2-2; 10 nucleotides agree with TRBD2. Losses at the gene ends were 2 bases for V and 7 bases for J; bases not matched to a gene: 4. The CDR3 runs to 15 residues. Germline CDR1 LNHDA, CDR2 SQIVND (reference sequence). The DNA for the CDR3 is TGTGCCAGTAGTATAATCTCTAGCGGGAGCGGGGAGCTGTTTTTT. Translated: CASSIISSGSGELFF. Variable domain in full (rest from reference TRBV19 and TRBJ2-2): DGGITQSPKYLFRKEGQNVTLSCEQNLNHDAMYWYRQDPGQGLRLIYYSQIVNDFQKGDIAEGYSVSREKKESFPLTVTSAQKNPTAFYLCASSIISSGSGELFFGEGSRLTVL.

The chain couples TRBV5-1 to TRBJ1-2, with D uncertain. Trimming pared 0 bases from V and 1 base from J, leaving 7 bases between. The CDR3 length is 14 residues. Per germline, CDR1 SGHRS and CDR2 YFSETQ. This CDR3 is CASSLDGGNYGYTF. The CDR3 region has the DNA TGCGCCAGCAGCTTGGACGGAGGTAACTATGGCTACACCTTC.

In its sample, this clone was seen a few times. This sequence joins TRBV5-1 and TRBJ2-2, with 8 bases that match TRBD1. The J segment lost 1 base and the V segment lost 0 bases, leaving 2 bases of the junction unmatched. This CDR3 is built from 16 residues. CDR1 is SGHRS and CDR2 is YFSETQ in the germline V gene. The CDR3 here is CASSLVTGVNTGELFF. CDR3 nucleotide sequence: TGCGCCAGCAGCTTGGTGACAGGGGTGAACACCGGGGAGCTGTTTTTT.

This clone turned up a few times. V is TRBV5-8 and J is TRBJ2-6; a possible D gene is TRBD2 (5 bases). The CDR3 extends over 17 amino acids. The germline CDR1 and CDR2 sequences are SGHTS and YDEGEE. V gave up 4 bases and J gave up 4 bases, with 18 bases separating them. DNA of the CDR3: TGTGCCAGCAGCCCCCCCTGGGGAGAGGCCGGGGCCAACGTCCTGACTTTC. Protein sequence: CASSPPWGEAGANVLTF.